A selection of T cell receptor beta chains follows, all from one sample in a study of control samples from healthy donors and cancer patients. Profiled with immunoSEQ multiplex PCR; TCRdb holds only in-frame clones, not every one. The sample yields approximately 130,000 clones, more than 75% seen once. Sequences were obtained from blood. The origin of the receptors is a man aged 55 to 70 in good health. CDR3s include the opening cysteine and the closing phenylalanine or tryptophan. D genes are given only for firm matches. For some rows the clone size is stated as once, few or many, or as a class when expanded; others skip it.

J gene: TRBJ1-3; clone size: -; D gene: -; V gene: TRBV19; CDR3 protein: CASSTGLNGNTIYF; CDR3 DNA: TGTGCCAGTAGTACCGGGTTAAACGGAAACACCATATATTTT
J gene: TRBJ2-1; clone size: -; D gene: TRBD2; V gene: TRBV7-2; CDR3 protein: CASSLVSTGGNPNEQFF; CDR3 DNA: TGTGCCAGCAGCTTAGTTAGCACCGGGGGGAACCCTAATGAGCAGTTCTTC
J gene: TRBJ2-7; clone size: -; D gene: -; V gene: TRBV7-2; CDR3 protein: CASSTSQGAEQYF; CDR3 DNA: TGTGCCAGCAGCACTAGTCAAGGGGCAGAGCAGTACTTC
J gene: TRBJ1-4; clone size: few; D gene: -; V gene: TRBV19; CDR3 protein: CASSIAGTSTNEKLFF; CDR3 DNA: TGTGCCAGTAGTATTGCGGGTACGTCGACTAATGAAAAACTGTTTTTT
J gene: TRBJ2-5; clone size: -; D gene: TRBD2; V gene: TRBV28; CDR3 protein: CASRTSTSGVRETQYF; CDR3 DNA: TGTGCCAGCAGGACGTCGACTAGCGGGGTGAGGGAGACCCAGTACTTC
J gene: TRBJ1-2; clone size: -; D gene: -; V gene: TRBV7-2; CDR3 protein: CASSLASGANYGYTF; CDR3 DNA: TGTGCCAGCAGCTTAGCGTCAGGGGCTAACTATGGCTACACCTTC
J gene: TRBJ2-2; clone size: -; D gene: -; V gene: TRBV9; CDR3 protein: CASSWDSGELFF; CDR3 DNA: TGTGCCAGCAGCTGGGACTCTGGGGAGCTGTTTTTT
J gene: TRBJ1-5; clone size: -; D gene: TRBD1; V gene: TRBV19; CDR3 protein: CASSIGGQGAGQPQHF; CDR3 DNA: TGTGCCAGTAGTATAGGTGGACAGGGGGCCGGTCAGCCCCAGCATTTT
J gene: TRBJ1-1; clone size: -; D gene: TRBD1; V gene: TRBV9; CDR3 protein: CASSSRTGGNTEAFF; CDR3 DNA: TGTGCCAGCAGCTCCAGGACAGGGGGCAACACTGAAGCTTTCTTT
J gene: TRBJ2-3; clone size: -; D gene: TRBD1; V gene: TRBV6-1; CDR3 protein: CASSEGTGSTDTQYF; CDR3 DNA: TGTGCCAGCAGTGAAGGGACAGGGAGTACAGATACGCAGTATTTT
J gene: TRBJ2-7; clone size: -; D gene: -; V gene: TRBV28; CDR3 protein: CASSLGPGQYF; CDR3 DNA: TGTGCCAGCAGTTTAGGCCCCGGGCAGTACTTC
J gene: TRBJ1-1; clone size: once; D gene: -; V gene: TRBV5-4; CDR3 protein: CASRAGGLVNTEAFF; CDR3 DNA: TGTGCCAGCAGGGCGGGGGGTCTCGTGAACACTGAAGCTTTCTTT
J gene: TRBJ1-3; clone size: -; D gene: -; V gene: TRBV6-6; CDR3 protein: CASSYVSASGNTIYF; CDR3 DNA: TGTGCCAGCAGTTACGTTTCGGCTTCTGGAAACACCATATATTTT
J gene: TRBJ2-1; clone size: -; D gene: -; V gene: TRBV5-8; CDR3 protein: CASSLYGLREQFF; CDR3 DNA: TGTGCCAGCAGCTTGTACGGGTTACGTGAGCAGTTCTTC
J gene: TRBJ1-1; clone size: -; D gene: -; V gene: TRBV7-8; CDR3 protein: CASMLETGLNTEAFF; CDR3 DNA: TGTGCCAGCATGCTGGAAACAGGCCTGAACACTGAAGCTTTCTTT
J gene: TRBJ1-2; clone size: -; D gene: -; V gene: TRBV19; CDR3 protein: CASSISRERYGYTF; CDR3 DNA: TGTGCCAGTAGTATCAGCAGGGAGAGGTATGGCTACACCTTC